A single sample is the source of the 27 T cell receptor beta chains below, sequenced in a study of blood T cell repertoires in COVID-19. Profiled with immunoSEQ multiplex PCR; TCRdb holds only in-frame clones, not every one. Here the sample spans fewer than 600,000 clones, roughly 87% being singletons. The sequenced sample consisted of peripheral blood. The receptors originated from a man aged 18 to 29 with COVID-19, enrolled during active disease.

This chain connects TRBV4-1 to TRBJ1-5; 7 nucleotides match TRBD1. V trimming: 2 bases; J trimming: 4 bases; junction bases outside the gene matches: 23. Looked up from germline, CDR1 is MGHRA and CDR2 is YSYEKL. The CDR3 extends over 21 amino acids. The chain's CDR3 is CASSQQTVDRLFSGNNQPQHF. The CDR3 coding sequence is TGCGCCAGCAGCCAACAAACTGTGGACAGGTTGTTTTCGGGGAATAATCAGCCCCAGCATTTT.

CDR3 sequence reads: CASSQSLAGKETQYF. As DNA, the CDR3 is TGTGCCAGCAGCCAATCGCTAGCGGGAAAAGAGACCCAGTACTTC. The chain links TRBV3-1 (or the pseudogene TRBV3-2) to TRBJ2-5; TRBD2 aligns across 9 bases. The CDR3 is made up of 15 amino acids. J was trimmed by 3 bases and V by 2 bases; bases with no gene match: 4. CDR1 is LGHDT, CDR2 YNNKEL, per germline (reference sequence).

This sequence joins TRBV19 and TRBJ2-2; D is possibly TRBD2 (5 bases). Germline values: CDR1 LNHDA, CDR2 SQIVND (reference sequence). There are 16 residues in the CDR3. Trimming left V 8 bases short and J 4 bases short, with 20 bases between. DNA for the CDR3: TGTGCCAGTCGACTGAACGGGGTATCGGTCACCGGGGAGCTGTTTTTT. The encoded protein is CASRLNGVSVTGELFF.

The V gene is TRBV6-5, the J gene TRBJ1-1; D call uncertain. V gave up 4 bases and J gave up 0 bases, with 12 bases separating them. The length of the CDR3 is 15 residues. Germline values: CDR1 MNHEY, CDR2 SVGAGI. In DNA form, the CDR3 reads TGTGCCAGCAGTTCTTGGACGGGAATGAACACTGAAGCTTTCTTT. As protein: CASSSWTGMNTEAFF.

This chain joins TRBV7-4 and TRBJ2-7; 8 positions agree with TRBD2. V was pared by 4 bases and J by 4 bases, with 18 bases of the junction left unmatched. The germline CDR1 and CDR2 sequences are SGHVT and SQSDAQ. There are 18 residues in the CDR3. The CDR3 DNA is TGTGCCAGCAGCTCCGACCACCCACTACGCGGGAGGAAGTACGAGCAGTACTTC. Protein: CASSSDHPLRGRKYEQYF.

This chain uses TRBV5-4 with TRBJ2-1, with 13 bases fitting TRBD2. V lost 5 bases to trimming and J lost 7 bases; unmatched junction nucleotides: 6. The CDR3 runs 15 residues. The germline V gene encodes CDR1 SGHNT and CDR2 YYREEE (reference sequence). CDR3 nucleotide sequence: TGTGCCAGCAGACTAGCGGGGGGGCCGAGGAATGAGCAGTTCTTC. Amino acid sequence: CASRLAGGPRNEQFF.

V and J are TRBV6-6 and TRBJ1-5, with a tentative D call TRBD1 (6 bases). CDR1 is MNHNY, CDR2 SVGAGI, per germline (reference sequence). This CDR3 contains 16 residues. V was clipped by 0 bases and J by 2 bases, with 11 bases between them. The CDR3 sequence is CASSYSAGAGNQPQHF. The CDR3 nucleotides are TGTGCCAGCAGTTACTCGGCAGGGGCGGGCAATCAGCCCCAGCATTTT.

The chain combines TRBV18 with TRBJ2-3; 8 nucleotides agree with TRBD1. Germline V gene lookup returns CDR1 KGHSH and CDR2 LQKENI. Trimming at V came to 4 bases and at J to 1 base, leaving 7 bases not matched to a gene. The CDR3 contains 16 residues. The CDR3 here is CASSLRDRRGTDTQYF. CDR3 bases: TGTGCCAGCTCACTTAGGGACAGGAGGGGCACAGATACGCAGTATTTT.

J is TRBJ2-1 and V is TRBV11-2; 12 positions match TRBD2. There are 15 residues in the CDR3. Per the germline V gene, CDR1 is SGHAT and CDR2 is FQNNGV. Losses at the gene ends were 2 bases for V and 10 bases for J; bases not matched to a gene: 6. Written as DNA, the CDR3 is TGTGCCAGCAGCTTAACTAGCGGGGGGCTGGGGGAGCAGTTCTTC. It encodes CASSLTSGGLGEQFF.

V and J are TRBV27 and TRBJ2-1; no firm D call. The CDR3 is made up of 14 amino acids. Deletions cut 3 bases from V and 0 bases from J, with 6 bases between. Germline loops: CDR1 MNHEY, CDR2 SMNVEV (reference sequence). The chain's CDR3 is CASSLASSYNEQFF. The DNA of the CDR3 is TGTGCCAGCAGTTTGGCCAGCTCCTACAATGAGCAGTTCTTC.

This sequence joins TRBV4-1 and TRBJ2-5; a possible D gene is TRBD1 (5 bases). Germline CDR1 is MGHRA and CDR2 is YSYEKL. V lost 2 bases, J lost 1 base, and 5 bases lay in between. The CDR3 has 13 residues. CDR3 nucleotides: TGCGCCAGCAGCCAACAGGGCCAAGAGACCCAGTACTTC. Residues: CASSQQGQETQYF.

The CDR3 region is CASSPFGQGAYEQYF. CDR3 nucleotides: TGCGCCAGCAGCCCTTTTGGGCAGGGGGCTTACGAGCAGTACTTC. This chain uses TRBV4-1 with TRBJ2-7, with TRBD1 matching 8 bases. In germline, CDR1 is MGHRA, CDR2 YSYEKL. J was trimmed by 4 bases and V by 4 bases; bases with no gene match: 9. The CDR3 covers 15 residues.

V is TRBV29-1 and J is TRBJ1-2, with TRBD1 identical over 7 bases. The germline gives CDR1 SQVTM, CDR2 ANQGSEA. This CDR3 contains 12 residues. Germline trimming cut 6 bases from V and 4 bases from J; bases unmatched to any gene: 5. The CDR3 sequence is CSVSGTAYGYTF. DNA of the CDR3: TGCAGCGTCTCCGGGACAGCCTATGGCTACACCTTC.

The genes are TRBV19 and TRBJ1-4; the match to TRBD1 covers 12 bases. Germline loops: CDR1 LNHDA, CDR2 SQIVND (reference sequence). Trimming took 9 bases from V and 8 from J; bases not matched to a gene: 10. The length of the CDR3 is 15 residues. CDR3 sequence reads: CASGTGGGYGEKLFF. CDR3 DNA sequence: TGTGCCAGCGGGACAGGGGGCGGTTATGGAGAAAAACTGTTTTTT.

The chain couples TRBV7-2 to TRBJ2-3; D is unresolved. Germline-derived CDR1 and CDR2 are SGHTA and FQGNSA. The CDR3 contains 15 residues. The V gene lost 2 bases and the J gene lost 0 bases, with 9 bases spanning the gap. The CDR3 nucleotides are TGTGCCAGCAGCTTATTGACTCTTAGCACAGATACGCAGTATTTT. Protein sequence: CASSLLTLSTDTQYF.

The chain joins TRBV5-1 to TRBJ1-4, with TRBD1 as a possible D gene (5 bases). The CDR3 is 16 amino acids. The V gene lost 0 bases and the J gene lost 0 bases, with 9 bases spanning the gap. CDR1 SGHRS and CDR2 YFSETQ come from the germline V gene. The CDR3 loop reads CASSLDTGATNEKLFF. In nucleotides, the CDR3 is TGCGCCAGCAGCTTGGACACGGGGGCAACTAATGAAAAACTGTTTTTT.

The J gene is TRBJ2-5, the V gene TRBV29-1; 8 nucleotides line up with TRBD2. The trim removed 7 bases at V and 3 bases at J, leaving 13 bases unmatched. Germline CDR1 reads SQVTM; CDR2 reads ANQGSEA. The length of the CDR3 is 15 residues. The CDR3 protein is CSAEVERELEETQYF. In nucleotides, the CDR3 is TGCAGCGCCGAGGTCGAGCGGGAGTTGGAAGAGACCCAGTACTTC. The full variable domain, rest sourced from reference TRBV29-1 and TRBJ2-5, is SAVISQKPSRDICQRGTSLTIQCQVDSQVTMMFWYRQQPGQSLTLIATANQGSEATYESGFVIDKFPISRPNLTFSTLTVSNMSPEDSSIYLCSAEVERELEETQYFGPGTRLLVL.

The CDR3 protein is CASSVGQGTNQPQHF. Written as DNA, the CDR3 is TGTGCCAGTAGTGTCGGACAGGGGACCAATCAGCCCCAGCATTTT. The chain uses TRBV19 and TRBJ1-5, with TRBD1 matching 9 bases. The CDR3 length is 15 residues. Germline V gene lookup returns CDR1 LNHDA and CDR2 SQIVND (reference sequence). V was pared by 5 bases and J by 3 bases, with 5 bases of the junction left unmatched.

The J gene is TRBJ1-1, the V gene TRBV6-6; D unresolved. V dropped 5 bases and J dropped 7 bases, with 11 bases sitting between them. This CDR3 spans 12 amino acids. Germline V lookup: CDR1 MNHNY, CDR2 SVGAGI (reference sequence). DNA of the CDR3: TGTGCCAGCAGTCCTTATGCCGGTGAAGCTTTCTTT. Translation gives CASSPYAGEAFF.

In this sample, this clone turned up once. The genes are TRBV2 and TRBJ2-5, with TRBD2 matching 7 bases. The CDR3 runs to 15 residues. Germline V lookup: CDR1 SNHLY, CDR2 FYNNEI. With V trimmed by 1 base and J by 2 bases, 4 bases remained unmatched. CDR3 DNA: TGTGCCAGCAGTGAAGGGGCTAGCGGACAAGAGACCCAGTACTTC. Protein product: CASSEGASGQETQYF.

The rearrangement links TRBV2 to TRBJ2-7; 7 nucleotides align to TRBD2. CDR1 is SNHLY and CDR2 is FYNNEI in the germline V gene. V dropped 1 base and J dropped 7; count of bases not matched to a gene: 16. The CDR3 runs to 17 residues. In nucleotides, the CDR3 is TGTGCCAGCAGTGAAGGAAAGCTGGTGGGAGGGCCGAAAGAGCAGTACTTC. It is translated as CASSEGKLVGGPKEQYF.

This clone was counted at least ten times. This chain links TRBV2 with TRBJ2-2; D perhaps matches TRBD2 (5 bases). Germline CDR1 is SNHLY and CDR2 is FYNNEI. The CDR3 length is 17 residues. Deletions cut 6 bases from V and 6 bases from J, with 23 bases between. For the CDR3, the DNA is TGTGCCAGCAGAAGGAGCTCGGGGAATTTAATTCCCGGGGAGCTGTTTTTT. Protein product: CASRRSSGNLIPGELFF. The variable domain in full, with the rest retrieved from reference TRBV2 and TRBJ2-2, is EPEVTQTPSHQVTQMGQEVILRCVPISNHLYFYWYRQILGQKVEFLVSFYNNEISEKSEIFDDQFSVERPDGSNFTLKIRSTKLEDSAMYFCASRRSSGNLIPGELFFGEGSRLTVL.

This sequence joins TRBV5-6 and TRBJ2-2; D remains ambiguous. Trimming pared 3 bases from V and 0 bases from J, leaving 9 bases between. This CDR3 has 15 residues. Looked up from germline, CDR1 is SGHDT and CDR2 is YYEEEE. CDR3 loop: CASSSGFANTGELFF. CDR3 coding DNA: TGTGCCAGCAGCTCAGGCTTCGCGAACACCGGGGAGCTGTTTTTT.

The V gene is TRBV2, the J gene TRBJ2-4; a weak D match, TRBD1 (5 bases). V gave up 4 bases and J gave up 8 bases, with 12 bases separating them. Germline V lookup: CDR1 SNHLY, CDR2 FYNNEI. The CDR3 is 13 amino acids. The CDR3 is CASSVSLQDIQYF. In DNA form, the CDR3 reads TGTGCCAGCAGTGTCTCCCTACAGGACATTCAGTACTTC.

CDR3 sequence (DNA): TGTGCCATCGGCAGGCCCTCTAACTATGGCTACACCTTC. This encodes CAIGRPSNYGYTF. This rearrangement joins TRBV10-3 to TRBJ1-2; D is unresolved. V was clipped by 8 bases and J by 0 bases, with 10 bases between them. Germline V CDR1 and CDR2: ENHRY, SYGVKD. The CDR3 contains 13 residues.

This chain connects TRBV5-5 to TRBJ2-5, with D perhaps TRBD1 (6 bases). The CDR3 length is 15 residues. Germline V CDR1 and CDR2: SGHKS, YYEKEE (reference sequence). V was pared by 6 bases and J by 2 bases, with 17 bases between. The CDR3 DNA reads as TGTGCCAGCACCCCAGGGGATCCTAATCAAGAGACCCAGTACTTC. Translating it yields CASTPGDPNQETQYF.

This chain connects TRBV4-1 to TRBJ2-7; TRBD2 agrees at 12 bases. CDR1 is MGHRA, CDR2 YSYEKL, per germline. This CDR3 is built from 15 residues. V lost 4 bases, J lost 6 bases, and 7 bases stayed unmatched. CDR3 sequence reads: CASSLPSGRASEQYF. In nucleotides, the CDR3 is TGCGCCAGCAGCCTACCTAGCGGGAGGGCCTCCGAGCAGTACTTC.